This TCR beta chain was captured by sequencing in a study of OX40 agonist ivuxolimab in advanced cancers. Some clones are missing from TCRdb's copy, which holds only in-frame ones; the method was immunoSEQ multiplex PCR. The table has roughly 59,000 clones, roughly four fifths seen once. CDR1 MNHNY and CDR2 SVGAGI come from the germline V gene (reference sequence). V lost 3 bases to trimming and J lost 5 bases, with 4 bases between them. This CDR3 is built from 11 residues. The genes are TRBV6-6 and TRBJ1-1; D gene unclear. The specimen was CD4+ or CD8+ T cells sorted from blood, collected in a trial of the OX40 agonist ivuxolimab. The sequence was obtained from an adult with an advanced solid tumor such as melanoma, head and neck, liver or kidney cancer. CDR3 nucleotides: TGTGCCAGCAGTTATGCTACTGAAGCTTTCTTT. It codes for CASSYATEAFF.